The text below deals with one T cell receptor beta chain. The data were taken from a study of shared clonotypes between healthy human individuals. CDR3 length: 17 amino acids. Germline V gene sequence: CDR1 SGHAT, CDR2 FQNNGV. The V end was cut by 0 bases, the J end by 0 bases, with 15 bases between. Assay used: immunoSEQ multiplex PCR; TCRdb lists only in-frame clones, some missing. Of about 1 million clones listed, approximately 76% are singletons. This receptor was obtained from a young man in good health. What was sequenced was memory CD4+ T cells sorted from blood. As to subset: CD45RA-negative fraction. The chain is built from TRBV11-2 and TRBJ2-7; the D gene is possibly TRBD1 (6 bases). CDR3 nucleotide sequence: TGTGCCAGCAGCTTAGAAGGGTCCAGGGGCCTCTCCTACGAGCAGTACTTC. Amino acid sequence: CASSLEGSRGLSYEQYF.